This TCR beta chain was sequenced in a study of T cell clonality in common variable immunodeficiency. Points from the study as a whole: Shared TCRbeta clones were fewer between CVID subjects than controls. CVID subjects had higher TCRbeta clonality than healthy controls, most marked in about a third. Common variable immunodeficiency TCR beta sequences reportedly had fewer deletions and N-nucleotide insertions.

V was pared by 5 bases and J by 2 bases, with 7 bases of the junction left unmatched. The CDR3 is 15 residues long. Germline CDR1 SGHTA, CDR2 FQGNSA. Ten or more counts support this clone. Its antigen is not known. The CDR3 goes on 3 residues after the read ends, and that part is filled in from the germline J gene. Generated by immunoSEQ multiplex PCR, the TCRdb table keeps only in-frame clones and is missing some. The record shows 55,000 or so clones for this sample, with no singletons present. The source is a person aged 18 to 75 in good health. The sequencing input was peripheral blood mononuclear cells. The chain employs TRBV7-2 and TRBJ2-3; 7 bases map to TRBD2. The CDR3 bases that were read are TGTGCCAGCAGCCCCGGCGGGACTACCACAGATACG. Encoded protein: CASSPGGTTTDT. Given in full, the CDR3 is CASSPGGTTTDTQYF.